This TCR beta chain came from a study of response to subunit inactivated influenza vaccine. One entry per CDR3 protein, called by TCRdb with MiXCR from the RT-PCR reads. The table has 500,000 or so distinct CDR3 sequences, approximately 15% seen once. The material was CD4+ T cells sorted from PBMCs, obtained about 24 months after vaccination. The clonotype comes from a man aged 45-69 years who received an inactivated influenza vaccine.

CDR3 coding DNA: TGTGCCAGCAGCTCTACAGACAGTAATCAGCCCCAGCATTTT. Translating it yields CASSSTDSNQPQHF. V gene TRBV7-8 combines with J gene TRBJ1-5; D is perhaps TRBD1 (5 bases). Germline assignment: CDR1 SGHVS and CDR2 FQNEAQ. V was pared by 4 bases and J by 4 bases, with 11 bases between. This CDR3 is built from 14 residues.